One sample yielded the 6 T cell receptor beta chains listed below, sequenced in a study of a mutant IDH1 vaccine in newly diagnosed glioma. No antigens are known for them. Repertoires were generated with immunoSEQ multiplex PCR, while TCRdb's copy carries only in-frame clones and drops some. The table shows around 54,000 clones, with 70% to 90% occurring only once. As to time point: week 35, safety follow-up. Every vaccine dose comprised 300 ug of mutant IDH1 20-mer peptide plus topical imiquimod. The sample here was PBMCs, taken from a glioma patient whose treatment included an IDH1 peptide vaccine. These receptors all stem from a man aged 35 to 55 with glioma.

This sequence joins TRBV10-3 and TRBJ1-2; D not resolved. Germline-derived CDR1 and CDR2 are ENHRY and SYGVKD. Trimming shortened V by 2 bases and J by 4 bases, and 11 bases separated the two germline ends. The CDR3 has 14 residues. In DNA form, the CDR3 reads TGTGCCATCAGTGAGAGTCAGTCGGGCTATGGCTACACCTTC. Residues: CAISESQSGYGYTF.

The genes are TRBV19 and TRBJ2-5; tentatively, D is TRBD1 (6 bases). Per the germline V gene, CDR1 is LNHDA and CDR2 is SQIVND (reference sequence). Trimming removed 5 bases from V and 3 bases from J, with 13 bases in between. The CDR3 has 14 amino acids. The CDR3 reads CASSSRGGKETQYF. DNA for the CDR3: TGTGCCAGTAGTTCCAGGGGCGGAAAAGAGACCCAGTACTTC.

By sample fraction, this clone is medium-sized. This sequence joins TRBV9 and TRBJ2-2, with D uncertain. Trimming cost V 4 bases and J 1 base, with 8 bases left between them. This CDR3 is 14 amino acids long. CDR1 is SGDLS and CDR2 is YYNGEE in the germline V gene. The CDR3 nucleotides read TGTGCCAGCAGCCCCTTTTGGAACACCGGGGAGCTGTTTTTT. As protein: CASSPFWNTGELFF.

The chain carries TRBV6-5 and TRBJ1-1, with D unresolved. The CDR3 covers 14 residues. Germline V lookup: CDR1 MNHEY, CDR2 SVGAGI. V dropped 6 bases and J dropped 1 base, with 12 bases sitting between them. CDR3 region: CASSGGMSNTEAFF. The CDR3 nucleotides read TGTGCCAGCAGCGGTGGAATGTCGAACACTGAAGCTTTCTTT.

The genes are TRBV5-6 and TRBJ2-3; no firm D call. CDR3 size: 15 residues. The V end lost 2 bases, the J end lost 0 bases, and 10 bases lay between the germline ends. The germline V gene has CDR1 SGHDT and CDR2 YYEEEE. CDR3 DNA sequence: TGTGCCAGCAGCTTTGGTTCCTCTAGCACAGATACGCAGTATTTT. It translates to CASSFGSSSTDTQYF. The full variable domain, its missing parts supplied by reference TRBV5-6 and TRBJ2-3, is DAGVTQSPTHLIKTRGQQVTLRCSPKSGHDTVSWYQQALGQGPQFIFQYYEEEERQRGNFPDRFSGHQFPNYSSELNVNALLLGDSALYLCASSFGSSSTDTQYFGPGTRLTVL.

The chain joins TRBV6-1 to TRBJ2-7; a possible D gene is TRBD2 (6 bases). V lost 7 bases and J 1 base, leaving 14 bases between the germline ends. This CDR3 has 14 residues. From germline, CDR1 is MNHNS and CDR2 SASEGT. The CDR3: CASTGRGLSYEQYF. For the CDR3, the DNA is TGTGCCAGCACCGGACGGGGACTTTCCTACGAGCAGTACTTC.